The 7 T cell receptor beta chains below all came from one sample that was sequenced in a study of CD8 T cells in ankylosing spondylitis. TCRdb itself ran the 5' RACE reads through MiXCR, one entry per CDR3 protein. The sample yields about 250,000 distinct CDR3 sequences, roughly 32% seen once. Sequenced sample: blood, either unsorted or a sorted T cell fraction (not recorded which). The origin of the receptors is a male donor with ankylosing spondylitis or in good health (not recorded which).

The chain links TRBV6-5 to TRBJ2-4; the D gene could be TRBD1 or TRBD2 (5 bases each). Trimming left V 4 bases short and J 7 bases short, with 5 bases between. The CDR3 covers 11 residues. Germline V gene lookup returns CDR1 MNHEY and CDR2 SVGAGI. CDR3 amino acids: CASSWGNIQYF. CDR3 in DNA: TGTGCCAGCAGTTGGGGGAACATTCAGTACTTC.

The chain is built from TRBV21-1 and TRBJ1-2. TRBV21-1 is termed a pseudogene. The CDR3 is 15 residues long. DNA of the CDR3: TGTGCCAGCAGCCTTCAAGCCCACAGTGTCTATGGCTACACCTTC. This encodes CASSLQAHSVYGYTF.

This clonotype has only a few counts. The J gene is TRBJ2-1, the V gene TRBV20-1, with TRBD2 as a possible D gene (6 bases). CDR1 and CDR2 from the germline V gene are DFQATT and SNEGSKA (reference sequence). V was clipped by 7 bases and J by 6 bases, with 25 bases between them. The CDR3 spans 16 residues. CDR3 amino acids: CSVGGLAFGLGNEQFF. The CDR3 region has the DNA TGCAGTGTTGGGGGTCTAGCGTTCGGGTTAGGCAATGAGCAGTTCTTC.

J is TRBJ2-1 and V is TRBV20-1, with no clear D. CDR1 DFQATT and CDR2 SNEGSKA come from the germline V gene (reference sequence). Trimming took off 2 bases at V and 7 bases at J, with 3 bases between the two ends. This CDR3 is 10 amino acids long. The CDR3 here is CSARRNEQFF. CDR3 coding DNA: TGCAGTGCTAGACGGAATGAGCAGTTCTTC.

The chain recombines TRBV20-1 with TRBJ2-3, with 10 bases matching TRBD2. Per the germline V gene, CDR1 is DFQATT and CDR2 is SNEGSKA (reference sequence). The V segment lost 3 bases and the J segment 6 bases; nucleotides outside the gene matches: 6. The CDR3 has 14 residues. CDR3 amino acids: CSASPETSGDTQYF. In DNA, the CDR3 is TGCAGTGCTAGCCCCGAGACTAGCGGGGATACGCAGTATTTT.

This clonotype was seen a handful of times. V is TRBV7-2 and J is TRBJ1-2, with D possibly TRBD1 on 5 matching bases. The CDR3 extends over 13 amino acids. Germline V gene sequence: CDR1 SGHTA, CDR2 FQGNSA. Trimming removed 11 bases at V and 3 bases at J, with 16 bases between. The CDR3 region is CALGWGTYYGYTF. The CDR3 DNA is TGTGCCCTCGGGTGGGGGACCTACTATGGCTACACCTTC.

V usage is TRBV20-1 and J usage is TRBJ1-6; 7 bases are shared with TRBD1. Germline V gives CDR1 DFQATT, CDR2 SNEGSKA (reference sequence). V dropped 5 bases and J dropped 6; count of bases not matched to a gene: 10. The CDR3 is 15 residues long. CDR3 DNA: TGCAGTGCTGACCGGGACAGCGGTAGTAATTCACCCCTCCACTTT. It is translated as CSADRDSGSNSPLHF.